Presented here are 32 T cell receptor beta chains from one specimen sequenced in a study of OX40 agonist ivuxolimab in advanced cancers. Only in-frame clones appear in the TCRdb table, and some are missing; sequencing was by immunoSEQ multiplex PCR. The table includes roughly 80,000 clones, just over 90% detected once. Sequencing used CD4+ or CD8+ T cells sorted from blood, obtained in a trial of the OX40 agonist ivuxolimab. Every receptor here comes from an adult with an advanced solid tumor such as melanoma, head and neck, liver or kidney cancer.

V and J are TRBV5-6 and TRBJ2-2; 7 bases line up with TRBD2. The V segment lost 0 bases and the J segment 9 bases; nucleotides outside the gene matches: 11. Germline CDR1 and CDR2: SGHDT and YYEEEE. The CDR3 is made up of 16 amino acids. CDR3 nucleotides: TGTGCCAGCAGCTTGGCGGGGGGTTGGAAAACCTGGGAGCTGTTTTTT. Its translation: CASSLAGGWKTWELFF.

The V call is TRBV4-3, the J call TRBJ1-6; 10 bases fit TRBD1. CDR1 and CDR2 (germline): LGHNA, YSLEER. The V segment lost 4 bases and the J segment 10 bases; nucleotides outside the gene matches: 7. This CDR3 contains 15 residues. As DNA, the CDR3 is TGCGCCAGCAGCCCGTCCGGGACAGGGGTATCACCCCTCCACTTT. Amino acids: CASSPSGTGVSPLHF.

The rearrangement joins TRBV4-1 to TRBJ2-7; D is uncertain. The CDR3 length is 20 residues. Trimming removed 4 bases at V and 1 base at J, with 29 bases between. Germline-derived CDR1 and CDR2 are MGHRA and YSYEKL. The CDR3 DNA reads as TGCGCCAGCAGCCCCCGTTTTAACCTGCAGGCGTATTATTATTCCTACGAGCAGTACTTC. Its protein product is CASSPRFNLQAYYYSYEQYF.

The V call is TRBV7-9, the J call TRBJ2-1, with TRBD2 as a possible D gene (5 bases). CDR1 and CDR2 from the germline V gene are SEHNR and FQNEAQ (reference sequence). The CDR3 sequence is 12 residues long. The ends were cut back, 1 base at V and 8 bases at J, with 6 bases in the middle. The CDR3 spells CASSLVRDEQFF. CDR3 sequence (DNA): TGTGCCAGCAGCTTAGTGCGGGATGAGCAGTTCTTC.

The chain combines TRBV7-9 with TRBJ1-5; a possible D gene is TRBD1 (6 bases). Trimming left V 4 bases short and J 3 bases short, with 16 bases between. The CDR3 runs 16 residues. Germline CDR1 and CDR2: SEHNR and FQNEAQ (reference sequence). The CDR3 DNA follows: TGTGCCAGCAGCTCCACAGCCGGACAGATCAATCAGCCCCAGCATTTT. This translates into CASSSTAGQINQPQHF.

The chain combines TRBV10-1 with TRBJ2-7; 13 nucleotides match TRBD2. Germline V lookup: CDR1 WNHNN, CDR2 SYGVQD (reference sequence). Trimming took 3 bases from V and 5 from J; bases not matched to a gene: 4. The CDR3 extends over 15 amino acids. The DNA of the CDR3 is TGCGCCAGCAGTGAACTAGCGGGGGGGCCCCACGAGCAGTACTTC. This translates into CASSELAGGPHEQYF.

The chain links TRBV4-2 to TRBJ2-1; 7 bases are a match to TRBD2. Germline V gene data show CDR1 as LGHNA and CDR2 as YNFKEQ. The ends lost 0 bases at V and 7 bases at J; junction bases unmatched: 12. The CDR3 has 17 residues. CDR3: CASSQENGREVGNEQFF. The CDR3 DNA follows: TGTGCCAGCAGCCAAGAAAACGGACGGGAGGTGGGGAATGAGCAGTTCTTC.

The chain recombines TRBV4-1 with TRBJ1-1; D unclear. This CDR3 spans 14 amino acids. The germline gives CDR1 MGHRA, CDR2 YSYEKL. V gave up 1 base and J gave up 0 bases, with 6 bases separating them. CDR3 sequence reads: CASSQVNMNTEAFF. The CDR3 nucleotides are TGCGCCAGCAGCCAAGTCAATATGAACACTGAAGCTTTCTTT.

The rearrangement joins TRBV11-2 to TRBJ2-1, with 8 bases identical to TRBD2. This CDR3 comprises 15 residues. Trimming cost V 6 bases and J 2 bases; bases outside gene matches: 6. Per the germline V gene, CDR1 is SGHAT and CDR2 is FQNNGV. The DNA for the CDR3 is TGTGCCAGCAGGTTGACTAGCGTCACCTACAATGAGCAGTTCTTC. Its protein product is CASRLTSVTYNEQFF.

The CDR3 here is CASSSALFRQPQHF. For the CDR3, the DNA is TGTGCCAGTAGTAGCGCGTTATTTAGGCAGCCCCAGCATTTT. The chain combines TRBV19 with TRBJ1-5; D is unclear. The CDR3 covers 14 residues. The germline V gene encodes CDR1 LNHDA and CDR2 SQIVND (reference sequence). V dropped 4 bases and J dropped 7 bases, with 14 bases sitting between them.

The chain has TRBV30 and TRBJ1-4, with 8 bases that match TRBD1. The CDR3 spans 14 residues. Trimming took 7 bases from V and 13 from J; bases not matched to a gene: 17. The germline CDR1 and CDR2 sequences are GTSNPN and SVGIG (reference sequence). The CDR3 coding sequence is TGTGCCTTCACCCCCGGGACAGGCCTAGACGGACTGTTTTTT. It translates to CAFTPGTGLDGLFF. Filled out from reference TRBV30 and TRBJ1-4, the complete variable domain reads SQTIHQWPATLVQPVGSPLSLECTVEGTSNPNLYWYRQAAGRGLQLLFYSVGIGQISSEVPQNLSASRPQDRQFILSSKKLLLSDSGFYLCAFTPGTGLDGLFFGSGTQLSVL.

The chain carries TRBV11-2 and TRBJ2-3; 8 positions match TRBD2. There are 15 residues in the CDR3. The V segment lost 5 bases and the J segment 3 bases; nucleotides outside the gene matches: 7. The V gene's germline CDR1 is SGHAT and CDR2 FQNNGV. The CDR3 DNA reads TGTGCCAGCAGCCTACATGGGACTAGTACAGATACGCAGTATTTT. Amino acid sequence: CASSLHGTSTDTQYF.

This chain joins TRBV9 and TRBJ2-7; the D is unclear. V lost 0 bases and J lost 4, with 14 bases in between. The CDR3 spans 15 residues. Germline-derived CDR1 and CDR2 are SGDLS and YYNGEE. CDR3 DNA: TGTGCCAGCAGCGTAGGTCCTGCGATGGCGTACGAGCAGTACTTC. The encoded protein is CASSVGPAMAYEQYF.

V and J are TRBV5-6 and TRBJ1-2; D call uncertain. This CDR3 contains 13 residues. CDR1 is SGHDT, CDR2 YYEEEE, per germline. The V and J ends lost 4 bases and 3 bases respectively, with 10 bases between them. The CDR3 sequence is CASSETSHYGYTF. CDR3 in DNA: TGTGCCAGCAGCGAGACATCCCACTATGGCTACACCTTC.

The genes are TRBV9 and TRBJ1-1, with TRBD1 matching over 11 bases. This CDR3 has 14 residues. V lost 3 bases to trimming and J lost 6 bases; unmatched junction nucleotides: 4. The germline V gene encodes CDR1 SGDLS and CDR2 YYNGEE. CDR3 coding DNA: TGTGCCAGCAGCGGCCCGGACAGGGGGCCTGAAGCTTTCTTT. Translated: CASSGPDRGPEAFF.

V is TRBV27 and J is TRBJ1-5; tentatively, D is TRBD1 (5 bases). Between the trimmed V and J ends, which lost 0 bases and 5 bases, there was a span of 8 bases. The length of the CDR3 is 14 residues. Germline CDR1 and CDR2: MNHEY and SMNVEV (reference sequence). CDR3 region: CASSLSGGYQPQHF. In DNA form, the CDR3 reads TGTGCCAGCAGTTTATCGGGGGGGTATCAGCCCCAGCATTTT.

The chain has TRBV6-5 and TRBJ1-2, with D hard to call. The germline V and J ends were trimmed by 2 bases and 3 bases, with 10 bases remaining between them. The germline V gene has CDR1 MNHEY and CDR2 SVGAGI. CDR3 length equals 14 residues. This chain's CDR3 is CASSYPGSDYGYTF. CDR3 nucleotides: TGTGCCAGCAGTTACCCAGGTTCCGACTATGGCTACACCTTC.

The genes are TRBV14 and TRBJ2-2; 7 positions agree with TRBD2. The CDR3 sequence is 15 residues long. V trimming: 1 base; J trimming: 5 bases; junction bases outside the gene matches: 4. CDR1 is SGHDN, CDR2 FVKESK, per germline. In DNA, the CDR3 is TGTGCCAGCAGCCAAGGCGGGAGTTATACCGGGGAGCTGTTTTTT. This codes for CASSQGGSYTGELFF.

The count of this clone is one. V and J are TRBV29-1 and TRBJ2-1; D is ambiguous. Trimming took 1 base from V and 3 from J, leaving 4 bases between them. From germline, CDR1 is SQVTM and CDR2 ANQGSEA. The CDR3 extends over 12 amino acids. The CDR3 nucleotides are TGCAGCGTTGAAGGGCTCTACAATGAGCAGTTCTTC. The encoded protein is CSVEGLYNEQFF.

This clone was counted once. The chain links TRBV13 to TRBJ2-1; a weak D match, TRBD2 (6 bases). The CDR3 totals 12 residues. Trimming removed 3 bases from V and 7 bases from J, with 7 bases in between. The germline CDR1 and CDR2 sequences are PRHDT and FYEKMQ (reference sequence). The CDR3 DNA follows: TGTGCCAGCAGCTTGGGGAGGAATGAGCAGTTCTTC. Translation gives CASSLGRNEQFF. Supplemented by reference TRBV13 and TRBJ2-1, the full variable domain reads AAGVIQSPRHLIKEKRETATLKCYPIPRHDTVYWYQQGPGQDPQFLISFYEKMQSDKGSIPDRFSAQQFSDYHSELNMSSLELGDSALYFCASSLGRNEQFFGPGTRLTVL.

The genes are TRBV18 and TRBJ2-2; 12 bases map to TRBD1. This CDR3 is 17 amino acids long. V lost 3 bases and J lost 7; bases outside the gene matches: 9. The germline V gene has CDR1 KGHSH and CDR2 LQKENI. CDR3 sequence reads: CASSPYRDRGPGGELFF. The CDR3 nucleotides are TGTGCCAGCTCACCGTACCGGGACAGGGGGCCAGGCGGGGAGCTGTTTTTT.

The V call is TRBV13, the J call TRBJ1-1; 7 bases are shared with TRBD1. Trimming took 6 bases from V and 2 from J; bases not matched to a gene: 12. The germline V gene encodes CDR1 PRHDT and CDR2 FYEKMQ (reference sequence). The CDR3 consists of 16 residues. The CDR3 region has the DNA TGTGCCAGCAGTTCCGACCGGGACAGCTTTAACACTGAAGCTTTCTTT. It codes for CASSSDRDSFNTEAFF.

The chain combines TRBV11-2 with TRBJ2-7, with D hard to call. V dropped 5 bases and J dropped 7 bases, with 9 bases sitting between them. Germline CDR1 reads SGHAT; CDR2 reads FQNNGV. The CDR3 spans 11 residues. The CDR3 spells CASSPGWEQYF. The CDR3 DNA sequence: TGTGCCAGCAGCCCAGGCTGGGAGCAGTACTTC.

The chain links TRBV7-8 to TRBJ2-3, with 9 positions matching TRBD2. The CDR3 covers 18 residues. Per the germline V gene, CDR1 is SGHVS and CDR2 is FQNEAQ. The V and J ends lost 2 bases and 1 base, in that order; junction bases with no gene match: 10. CDR3: CASSLTIGTSRGTDTQYF. DNA of the CDR3: TGTGCCAGCAGCTTAACAATCGGGACTAGCAGAGGCACAGATACGCAGTATTTT.

The gene calls are TRBV14 and TRBJ2-1, with 10 bases matching TRBD2. The V gene's germline CDR1 is SGHDN and CDR2 FVKESK. This CDR3 comprises 17 residues. The V and J ends lost 1 base and 9 bases, in that order; junction bases with no gene match: 12. The chain's CDR3 is CASSQAVTLAGDFEQFF. In nucleotides, the CDR3 is TGTGCCAGCAGCCAAGCAGTTACTCTAGCGGGAGACTTTGAGCAGTTCTTC.

The CDR3 reads CASSQGGTYNEQFF. The CDR3 bases are TGCGCCAGCAGCCAAGGCGGGACCTACAATGAGCAGTTCTTC. The V gene is TRBV4-3, the J gene TRBJ2-1, with D perhaps TRBD2 (6 bases). V lost 1 base to trimming and J lost 2 bases, with 6 bases between them. Per the germline V gene, CDR1 is LGHNA and CDR2 is YSLEER. The CDR3 covers 14 residues.

This sequence joins TRBV9 and TRBJ2-1; TRBD1 matches 7 bases. The CDR3 totals 16 residues. V was pared by 4 bases and J by 0 bases, with 7 bases of the junction left unmatched. From germline, CDR1 is SGDLS and CDR2 YYNGEE. In DNA form, the CDR3 reads TGTGCCAGCAGCCCCCACCCAGGGGGCTCCTACAATGAGCAGTTCTTC. Translated, it gives CASSPHPGGSYNEQFF.

This chain connects TRBV5-6 to TRBJ2-3; the D gene is possibly TRBD2 (5 bases). CDR1 and CDR2 from the germline V gene are SGHDT and YYEEEE. This CDR3 contains 14 residues. V shed 2 bases and J shed 5 bases, with 12 bases lying between them. CDR3 DNA sequence: TGTGCCAGCAGCTTCGGACTTCGAATAGATACGCAGTATTTT. Protein product: CASSFGLRIDTQYF.

A few counts support this clone. V usage is TRBV9 and J usage is TRBJ1-1; possibly TRBD1 for D (5 bases). Germline V gene data show CDR1 as SGDLS and CDR2 as YYNGEE. This CDR3 is 13 amino acids long. The V end lost 0 bases, the J end lost 13 bases, and 16 bases lay between the germline ends. Written as DNA, the CDR3 is TGTGCCAGCAGCGTAGAGGTAGGGGAAAAGGATTTCTTT. This encodes CASSVEVGEKDFF.

The V gene is TRBV5-1, the J gene TRBJ2-3; D could derive from TRBD1 or TRBD2 (5 bases each). Trimming removed 2 bases at V and 3 bases at J, with 13 bases between. Per germline, CDR1 SGHRS and CDR2 YFSETQ. The CDR3 extends over 15 amino acids. In DNA, the CDR3 is TGCGCCAGCAGCTTTCTGCAGGGCGGGACAGATACGCAGTATTTT. Translated: CASSFLQGGTDTQYF. Together with reference TRBV5-1 and TRBJ2-3, the CDR3 gives the full variable domain: KAGVTQTPRYLIKTRGQQVTLSCSPISGHRSVSWYQQTPGQGLQFLFEYFSETQRNKGNFPGRFSGRQFSNSRSEMNVSTLELGDSALYLCASSFLQGGTDTQYFGPGTRLTVL.

The gene calls are TRBV6-5 and TRBJ1-4; D possibly corresponds to TRBD1 (6 bases). The germline V and J ends were trimmed by 2 bases and 7 bases, with 14 bases remaining between them. In germline, CDR1 is MNHEY, CDR2 SVGAGI. The CDR3 has 15 amino acids. CDR3 amino acids: CASSYVGTRFEKLFF. The CDR3 nucleotides are TGTGCCAGCAGTTACGTCGGGACACGCTTTGAAAAACTGTTTTTT.

The gene calls are TRBV7-9 and TRBJ2-7; D is ambiguous. The CDR3 has 14 amino acids. The germline gives CDR1 SEHNR, CDR2 FQNEAQ (reference sequence). V was trimmed by 5 bases and J by 2 bases, leaving 13 bases between them. The chain's CDR3 is CASSPSKLTYEQYF. The CDR3, as DNA: TGTGCCAGCAGCCCCAGCAAATTGACCTACGAGCAGTACTTC.